This passage covers 8 T cell receptor beta chains from one sample sequenced in a study of blood T cells in healthy people across ages. Primed by a sample-barcoded 5' primer and a J-beta primer mix, a second PCR proceeded for about 6 to 12 cycles. TCRdb used MiXCR to reprocess the 5' RACE reads, holding one entry per CDR3 protein. In the table there are over a million distinct CDR3 sequences, under 30% of which are singletons. This sample also appeared in a second study, on T cells of mothers and their children.

Sequenced sample: blood. These receptors originate from a girl between 2 and 10 years old in good health.

With regard to this clonotype: One junction end does not reproduce the germline sequence, and a read error may be involved. This rearrangement joins TRBV7-9 to TRBJ2-5; no clear D. TRBJ2-1 explains the end of the DNA better; the J call may be wrong. This CDR3 spans 15 amino acids. The germline gives CDR1 SEHNR, CDR2 FQNEAQ (reference sequence). CDR3 in amino acids: CASSELRISYNEQFF. CDR3 nucleotide sequence: TGTGCCAGCAGCGAGCTCAGGATCTCCTACAACGAGCAGTTCTTC.

This clonotype was seen a handful of times. The chain carries TRBV2 and TRBJ2-1, with D possibly matching TRBD1 (6 bases). This CDR3 has 15 residues. Trimming stripped 3 bases from V and 8 bases from J, with 17 bases between. The germline V gene has CDR1 SNHLY and CDR2 FYNNEI. For the CDR3, the DNA is TGTGCCAGCAGTGATAGTGGGGGCACTACCTATGAGCAGTTCTTC. It encodes CASSDSGGTTYEQFF.

The DNA of the CDR3 is TGCAGCGTTTTAAGCGGGAGGGAGACCCAGTACTTC. Amino acid sequence: CSVLSGRETQYF. The V call is TRBV29-1, the J call TRBJ2-5; 9 bases fit TRBD2. CDR1 and CDR2 from the germline V gene are SQVTM and ANQGSEA. This CDR3 is 12 amino acids long. The V segment lost 5 bases and the J segment 5 bases; nucleotides outside the gene matches: 3.

The chain is built from TRBV24-1 and TRBJ2-1; D ambiguous. The CDR3 covers 13 residues. Germline CDR1 KGHDR, CDR2 SFDVKD. V gave up 9 bases and J gave up 6 bases, with 14 bases separating them. For the CDR3, the DNA is TGTGCCACCGGTGGGATCCTACCCAATGAGCAGTTCTTC. It is translated as CATGGILPNEQFF.

This clonotype was counted between two and nine times. The junction departs from the called germline gene at one end, perhaps through a read error. V usage is TRBV6-1 and J usage is TRBJ1-4, with D perhaps matching TRBD1 (5 bases). The germline CDR1 and CDR2 sequences are MNHNS and SASEGT. The CDR3 length is 13 residues. Here the CDR3 reads CTSSRGEAGKLFF. The CDR3 DNA sequence: TGTACCAGCAGCCGGGGGGAGGCAGGAAAACTGTTTTTT.

This clonotype was observed a few times. The CDR3 region is CASSRAGGLENNEQFF. The CDR3 nucleotides read TGCGCCAGCAGCCGAGCGGGAGGCCTCGAAAACAATGAGCAGTTCTTC. The rearrangement links TRBV10-1 to TRBJ2-5; 9 nucleotides line up with TRBD2. The DNA end is more similar to TRBJ2-1, so the J call may be wrong. The CDR3 loop spans 16 amino acids. Germline V gene lookup returns CDR1 WNHNN and CDR2 SYGVQD (reference sequence).

The V gene is TRBV29-1, the J gene TRBJ2-3; no clear D gene. Trimming stripped 8 bases from V and 3 bases from J, with 12 bases between. Germline V gene data show CDR1 as SQVTM and CDR2 as ANQGSEA. There are 12 residues in the CDR3. The CDR3 DNA sequence: TGCAGCTTTATCCCCATAACAGATACGCAGTATTTT. This gives the protein CSFIPITDTQYF.

The chain combines TRBV10-3 with TRBJ2-1, with D unresolved. The CDR3 is 10 amino acids. The V and J ends lost 8 bases and 6 bases respectively, with 5 bases between them. CDR1 and CDR2 from the germline V gene are ENHRY and SYGVKD. Written as DNA, the CDR3 is TGTGCCATCGGCGGCAATGAGCAGTTCTTC. This gives the protein CAIGGNEQFF.